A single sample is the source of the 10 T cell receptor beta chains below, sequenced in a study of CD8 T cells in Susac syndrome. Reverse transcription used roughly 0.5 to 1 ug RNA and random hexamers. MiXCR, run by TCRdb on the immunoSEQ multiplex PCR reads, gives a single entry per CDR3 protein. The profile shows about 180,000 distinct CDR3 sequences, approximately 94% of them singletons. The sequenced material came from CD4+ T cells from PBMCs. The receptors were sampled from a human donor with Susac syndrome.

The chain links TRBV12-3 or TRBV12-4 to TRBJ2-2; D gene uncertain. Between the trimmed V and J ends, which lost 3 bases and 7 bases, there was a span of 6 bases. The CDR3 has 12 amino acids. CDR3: CASSFWVGELFF. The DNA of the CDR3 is TGTGCCAGCAGTTTTTGGGTCGGGGAGCTGTTTTTT.

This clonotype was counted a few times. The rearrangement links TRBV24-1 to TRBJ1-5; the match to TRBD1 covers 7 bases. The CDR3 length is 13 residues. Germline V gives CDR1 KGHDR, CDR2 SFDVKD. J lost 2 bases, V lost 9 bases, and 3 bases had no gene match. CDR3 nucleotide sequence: TGTGCCACCTCCGGGACAGGCAATCAGCCCCAGCATTTT. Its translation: CATSGTGNQPQHF.

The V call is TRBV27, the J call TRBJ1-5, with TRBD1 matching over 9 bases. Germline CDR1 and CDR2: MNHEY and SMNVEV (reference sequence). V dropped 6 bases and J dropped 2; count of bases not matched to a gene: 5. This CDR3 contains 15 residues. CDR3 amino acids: CASRGTGNGNQPQHF. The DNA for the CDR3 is TGTGCCAGCAGGGGGACAGGGAATGGCAATCAGCCCCAGCATTTT.

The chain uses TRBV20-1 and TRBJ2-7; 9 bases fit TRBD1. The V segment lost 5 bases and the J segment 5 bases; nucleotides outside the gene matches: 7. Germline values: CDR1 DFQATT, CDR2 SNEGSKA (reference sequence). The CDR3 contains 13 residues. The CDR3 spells CSAQGQGRHEQYF. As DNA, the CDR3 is TGCAGTGCTCAAGGACAGGGGCGACACGAGCAGTACTTC.

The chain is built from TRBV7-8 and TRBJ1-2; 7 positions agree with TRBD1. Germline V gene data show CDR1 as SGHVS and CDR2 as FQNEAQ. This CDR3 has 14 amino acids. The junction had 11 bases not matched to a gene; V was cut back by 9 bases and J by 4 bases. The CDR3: CASYGGQSSYGYTF. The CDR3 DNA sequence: TGTGCCAGTTACGGGGGACAGTCAAGCTATGGCTACACCTTC.

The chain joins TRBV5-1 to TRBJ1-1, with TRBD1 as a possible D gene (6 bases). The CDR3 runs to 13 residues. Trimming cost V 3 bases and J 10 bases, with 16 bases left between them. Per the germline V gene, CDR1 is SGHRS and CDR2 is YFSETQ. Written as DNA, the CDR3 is TGCGCCAGCAGCTCACAGGGTTCGACGGGAGCTTTCTTT. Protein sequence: CASSSQGSTGAFF.

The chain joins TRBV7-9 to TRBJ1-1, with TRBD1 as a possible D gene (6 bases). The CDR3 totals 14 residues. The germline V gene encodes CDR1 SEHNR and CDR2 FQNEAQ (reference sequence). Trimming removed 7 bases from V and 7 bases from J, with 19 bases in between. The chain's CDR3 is CASNQGQTPIEAFF. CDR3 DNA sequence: TGTGCCAGCAACCAGGGACAAACCCCGATTGAAGCTTTCTTT.

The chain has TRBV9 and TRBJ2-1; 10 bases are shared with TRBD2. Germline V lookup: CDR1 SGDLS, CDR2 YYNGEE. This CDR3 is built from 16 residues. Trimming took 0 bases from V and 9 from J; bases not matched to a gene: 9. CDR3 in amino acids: CASSVGTSGYTGEQFF. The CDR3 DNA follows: TGTGCCAGCAGCGTAGGGACTAGCGGATACACGGGTGAGCAGTTCTTC.

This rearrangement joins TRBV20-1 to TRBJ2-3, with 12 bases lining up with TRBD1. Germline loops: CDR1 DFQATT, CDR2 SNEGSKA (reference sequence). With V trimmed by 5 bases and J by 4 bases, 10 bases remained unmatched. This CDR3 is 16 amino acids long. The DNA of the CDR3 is TGCAGTGCTCCTCTCCCCGGGACAGGGGGCTCAGATACGCAGTATTTT. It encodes CSAPLPGTGGSDTQYF.

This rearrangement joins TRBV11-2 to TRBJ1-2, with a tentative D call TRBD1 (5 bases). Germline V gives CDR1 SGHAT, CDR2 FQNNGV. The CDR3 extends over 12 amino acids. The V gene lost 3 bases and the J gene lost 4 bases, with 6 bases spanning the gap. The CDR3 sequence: CASSLDTYGYTF. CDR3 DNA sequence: TGTGCCAGCAGCTTGGACACCTATGGCTACACCTTC.